This T cell receptor (beta chain) was identified in a study of CD8 T cells in Susac syndrome. When the RNA was reverse transcribed, random hexamers were used with an input of 0.5 to 1 ug. With immunoSEQ multiplex PCR, TCR beta CDR3 was amplified across 54 Vbeta and 13 Jbeta. Each CDR3 protein is one row after TCRdb ran MiXCR on the immunoSEQ multiplex PCR reads. This table holds fewer than 300,000 distinct CDR3 sequences, approximately 84% found once. The multiple sclerosis control cohort comprised treatment-naive individuals presenting with stable or active relapsing-remitting disease. Negative isolation yielded CD4+ and CD8+ T cells, and FACS enriched TEMRA cells. This CDR3 comprises 17 residues. Germline CDR1 reads ENHRY; CDR2 reads SYGVKD. The V and J ends lost 0 bases and 1 base, in that order; junction bases with no gene match: 3.

This sequence joins TRBV10-3 and TRBJ1-4, with 9 bases lining up with TRBD1. Sequencing was done on a sample of CD8+ T cells from PBMCs. This clonotype originated in a human donor with multiple sclerosis. CDR3 DNA sequence: TGTGCCATCAGTGAGTCAAACAGGGGGCAAACTAATGAAAAACTGTTTTTT. Translating it yields CAISESNRGQTNEKLFF.